The clone carrying this T cell receptor (beta chain) was picked up one time. Followed longitudinally, the Seattle patients had been enrolled during active infection. The source of the sample is a study of blood T cell repertoires in COVID-19. The CDR3 has 17 amino acids. Germline values: CDR1 SGHNT, CDR2 YYREEE (reference sequence). V was cut by 4 bases and J by 5 bases, with 23 bases left in between. Libraries were prepared by immunoSEQ multiplex PCR; TCRdb keeps only in-frame clonotypes and omits some of them. The table records about 170,000 clones, 86% of them present only once. The sample comprised peripheral blood. The TCR was taken from a woman aged 60-70 years with COVID-19, enrolled during active disease. The chain carries TRBV5-4 and TRBJ2-3; D may be TRBD2 (6 bases). CDR3 sequence: CASSPGGDLLQGDTQYF. CDR3 nucleotides: TGTGCCAGCAGCCCAGGCGGGGACCTACTTCAGGGAGATACGCAGTATTTT.